The TCR beta chain described here comes from a study of response to subunit inactivated influenza vaccine. A few counts support this clonotype. Its antigen is undetermined. Germline lookup yields CDR1 DFQATT and CDR2 SNEGSKA (reference sequence). There are 16 residues in the CDR3. V was pared by 3 bases and J by 5 bases, with 6 bases of the junction left unmatched. TCRdb reprocessed the RT-PCR reads with MiXCR, giving one entry per CDR3 protein. There are approximately 490,000 distinct CDR3 sequences in the sample; approximately 7.7% occur only once, and less than 15% lies in the top ten. Study results and caveats: The authors suggested that every seasonal influenza vaccination recruits few new T cells.

The receptor was isolated from a man between 50 and 75 years old who received an inactivated influenza vaccine. The source material was PBMCs from blood, sampled around 2 years after vaccination. This chain links TRBV20-1 with TRBJ2-2; 13 bases align to TRBD2. CDR3: CSARPTSGGTTGELFF. DNA of the CDR3: TGCAGTGCTAGGCCGACTAGCGGGGGGACTACCGGGGAGCTGTTTTTT.